Each of the 8 T cell receptor beta chains below was sequenced from the same sample in a study of cytomegalovirus exposure and HLA in healthy donors. PCR used 60 Vbeta primers and 13 Jbeta primers. Generated by immunoSEQ multiplex PCR, the TCRdb table keeps only in-frame clones and is missing some. The sample yields some 120,000 clones, less than 90% seen once. What was sequenced was PBMCs. The source is a man in his forties or fifties in good health and CMV-seronegative.

This sequence joins TRBV7-3 and TRBJ2-5, with TRBD2 matching 9 bases. This CDR3 has 14 amino acids. The germline V gene encodes CDR1 SGHTA and CDR2 FQGTGA. J lost 4 bases, V lost 8 bases, and 8 bases had no gene match. The CDR3 here is CASSLAGRRETQYF. CDR3 coding DNA: TGTGCCAGCTCGCTAGCGGGAAGACGAGAGACCCAGTACTTC.

This clone was counted a few times. The chain has TRBV4-1 and TRBJ2-3; 11 nucleotides agree with TRBD2. The CDR3 has 15 residues. Germline V lookup: CDR1 MGHRA, CDR2 YSYEKL. Unmatched junction bases numbered 6, after V lost 4 bases and J lost 6 bases. CDR3 nucleotide sequence: TGCGCCAGCAGCCTGGCCGGGACTAGCGGCGATACGCAGTATTTT. Translating gives CASSLAGTSGDTQYF.

In this sample, this clone turned up a few times. The V and J genes are TRBV6-5 and TRBJ1-4; D possibly corresponds to TRBD1 (6 bases). Deletions cut 2 bases from V and 5 bases from J, with 15 bases between. The CDR3 spans 16 residues. Looked up from germline, CDR1 is MNHEY and CDR2 is SVGAGI. CDR3 nucleotide sequence: TGTGCCAGCAGTTACGGGGGGGCAGCCCGAAATGAAAAACTGTTTTTT. Translation: CASSYGGAARNEKLFF.

This clone has only a few counts. The chain uses TRBV28 and TRBJ2-7, with TRBD1 matching over 7 bases. Unmatched junction bases numbered 12, after V lost 6 bases and J lost 4 bases. This CDR3 spans 15 amino acids. The germline gives CDR1 MDHEN, CDR2 SYDVKM. CDR3 sequence: CASSSTGQNWYEQYF. Here the CDR3 DNA reads TGTGCCAGCAGCTCGACAGGGCAAAACTGGTACGAGCAGTACTTC.

The chain uses TRBV5-6 and TRBJ2-3; possibly TRBD1 for D (6 bases). V was pared by 0 bases and J by 2 bases, with 13 bases between. This CDR3 spans 16 amino acids. Germline CDR1 SGHDT, CDR2 YYEEEE. The CDR3 sequence is CASSLGRDTSTDTQYF. Here the CDR3 DNA reads TGTGCCAGCAGCTTGGGCCGGGACACCTCCACAGATACGCAGTATTTT.

The chain has TRBV10-3 and TRBJ1-6; no definite D call. V gave up 5 bases and J gave up 5 bases, with 10 bases separating them. The CDR3 covers 14 residues. Germline V CDR1 and CDR2: ENHRY, SYGVKD. CDR3: CAISPGSDNSPLHF. CDR3 nucleotide sequence: TGTGCCATCAGTCCCGGGTCCGATAATTCACCCCTCCACTTT.

The chain employs TRBV9 and TRBJ2-7; perhaps TRBD2 as D (7 bases). Trimming shortened V by 0 bases and J by 4 bases, and 14 bases separated the two germline ends. The CDR3 spans 15 residues. CDR1 SGDLS and CDR2 YYNGEE come from the germline V gene. The chain's CDR3 is CASSVDVGGRYEQYF. CDR3 in DNA: TGTGCCAGCAGCGTAGATGTGGGGGGGCGGTACGAGCAGTACTTC. Supplemented by reference TRBV9 and TRBJ2-7, the full variable domain reads DSGVTQTPKHLITATGQRVTLRCSPRSGDLSVYWYQQSLDQGLQFLIQYYNGEERAKGNILERFSAQQFPDLHSELNLSSLELGDSALYFCASSVDVGGRYEQYFGPGTRLTVT.

Concerning this clone: Its ends do not fully match the called genes, so a read error is possible. This chain uses TRBV7-9 with TRBJ1-6, with D tentatively TRBD1 (5 bases). This CDR3 is built from 17 residues. CDR1 and CDR2 (germline): SEHNR, FQNEAQ (reference sequence). The CDR3 here is CSSSPSGRLNRGSPLHF. The CDR3, as DNA: TGTTCCAGCAGCCCCTCCGGGCGCCTCAATCGGGGGTCACCCCTCCACTTT.